This TCR beta chain was sequenced during a study of blood T cell repertoires in COVID-19. Germline loops: CDR1 WSHSY, CDR2 SAAADI. The ends were cut back, 6 bases at V and 3 bases at J, with 15 bases in the middle. This CDR3 contains 16 residues. Either two negative PCRs, clearance, or symptom resolution qualified Cohort 3 donors as recovered. Libraries were prepared by immunoSEQ multiplex PCR; TCRdb keeps only in-frame clonotypes and omits some of them. The profile shows 380,000 or so clones, more than 75% of them singletons. The sequence came from a man aged 30 to 45 who had recovered from COVID-19. The rearrangement uses TRBV10-2 and TRBJ1-6, with D maybe TRBD1 (5 bases). Sequencing was carried out using PBMCs or T cells enriched from blood (not recorded which). The DNA of the CDR3 is TGCGCCAGCAGAGGGAGTTGGGGACTCTATAATTCACCCCTCCACTTT. Its translation is CASRGSWGLYNSPLHF.